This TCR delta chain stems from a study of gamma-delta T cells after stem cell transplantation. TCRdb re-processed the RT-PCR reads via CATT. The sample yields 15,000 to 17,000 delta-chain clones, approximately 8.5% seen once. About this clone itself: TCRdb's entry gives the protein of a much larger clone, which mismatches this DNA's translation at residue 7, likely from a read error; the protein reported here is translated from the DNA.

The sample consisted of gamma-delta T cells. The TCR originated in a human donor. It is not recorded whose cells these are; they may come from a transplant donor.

CDR3 loop: CACDTVGESSSWDTRQMFF. The CDR3 coding sequence is TGTGCCTGTGACACCGTCGGGGAATCCAGCTCCTGGGACACCCGACAGATGTTTTTC. The rearrangement joins TRDV2 to TRDJ3; D possibly corresponds to TRDD3 (5 bases). V lost 0 bases and J 0 bases, leaving 14 bases between the germline ends. Germline CDR1 GEAIGNYY, CDR2 EKD. The CDR3 covers 19 residues.